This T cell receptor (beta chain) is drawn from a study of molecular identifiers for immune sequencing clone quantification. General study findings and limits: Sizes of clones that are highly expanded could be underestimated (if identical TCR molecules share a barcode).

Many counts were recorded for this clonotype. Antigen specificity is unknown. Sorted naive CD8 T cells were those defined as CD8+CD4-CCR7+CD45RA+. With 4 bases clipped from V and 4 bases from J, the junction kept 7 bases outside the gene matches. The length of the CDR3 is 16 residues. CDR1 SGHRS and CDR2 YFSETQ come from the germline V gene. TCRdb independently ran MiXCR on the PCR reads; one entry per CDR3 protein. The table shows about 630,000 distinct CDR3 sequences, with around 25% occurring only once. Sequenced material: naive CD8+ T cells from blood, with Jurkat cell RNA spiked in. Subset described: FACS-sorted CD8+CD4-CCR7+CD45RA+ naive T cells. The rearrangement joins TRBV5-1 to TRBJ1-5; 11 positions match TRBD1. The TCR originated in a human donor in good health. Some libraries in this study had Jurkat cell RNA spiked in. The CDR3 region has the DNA TGCGCCAGCAGCGTGGACAGGGGGCGGGGGAATCAGCCCCAGCATTTT. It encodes CASSVDRGRGNQPQHF.